These 7 T cell receptor beta chains originate from one sample sequenced in a study of breast tumors, draining lymph nodes, adjacent tissues. Axillary draining lymph nodes of breast cancer patients supplied the node samples. TCRdb reanalysed the multiplex PCR reads using MiXCR and keeps one entry per CDR3 protein. This sample has about 200,000 distinct CDR3 sequences, with 31% found just once. The sequenced sample was axillary lymph node tissue. These receptors were obtained from a female donor with breast cancer. Some clones in this sample may be carry-over from other donors' samples.

The table lists this clonotype with many counts. This chain links TRBV18 with TRBJ2-6; D remains ambiguous. Germline CDR1 is KGHSH and CDR2 is LQKENI. V was cut by 5 bases and J by 0 bases, with 11 bases left in between. The CDR3 runs 16 residues. The DNA for the CDR3 is TGTGCCAGCTCATTGGAGCCGGCCTCTGGGGCCAACGTCCTGACTTTC. Translated, it gives CASSLEPASGANVLTF.

Comment on this clonotype: Because it lacks the conserved phenylalanine or tryptophan at the end, this CDR3 is likely a read error. The chain carries TRBV3-1 and TRBJ1-4, with D unresolved. The CDR3 runs to 12 residues. Germline V CDR1 and CDR2: LGHDT, YNNKEL (reference sequence). The CDR3 reads CAGSQVSEKLFI. The CDR3 nucleotides read TGTGCCGGCAGCCAAGTTTCCGAAAAACTGTTTATT.

The chain couples TRBV18 to TRBJ1-2; D is unresolved. CDR1 KGHSH and CDR2 LQKENI come from the germline V gene. V was pared by 0 bases and J by 3 bases, with 8 bases between. The CDR3 sequence is 14 residues long. The CDR3 nucleotides are TGTGCCAGCTCACCACCGGGCGGGGACTATGGCTACACCTTC. Its protein is CASSPPGGDYGYTF.

V and J are TRBV27 and TRBJ2-2, with 8 bases matching TRBD1. CDR3 length: 15 residues. CDR1 is MNHEY, CDR2 SMNVEV, per germline (reference sequence). With V trimmed by 4 bases and J by 8 bases, 9 bases remained unmatched. The CDR3 region has the DNA TGTGCCAGCAGTTCCAGACAGGGGCCGGGGGGGGAGCTGTTTTTT. Residues: CASSSRQGPGGELFF.

This clonotype was counted at least ten times. The rearrangement links TRBV3-1 to TRBJ2-5; D not resolved. Germline V CDR1 and CDR2: LGHDT, YNNKEL (reference sequence). V was clipped by 6 bases and J by 5 bases, with 7 bases between them. The CDR3 covers 11 residues. The DNA of the CDR3 is TGTGCCAGCAGTCAGGCGGAGACCCAGTACTTC. This codes for CASSQAETQYF.

This chain uses TRBV2 with TRBJ2-3, with TRBD2 matching 9 bases. Germline values: CDR1 SNHLY, CDR2 FYNNEI. This CDR3 comprises 17 residues. V shed 4 bases, J shed 5 bases, and the junction held 13 bases outside the gene matches. CDR3 nucleotide sequence: TGTGCCAGCAGTGTAACCATAGCGGGGGACAACCAAGATACGCAGTATTTT. Amino acid sequence: CASSVTIAGDNQDTQYF.

In the case of this clonotype: A single base separates this from a much larger clone, so it may be a read error. The V and J genes are TRBV5-5 and TRBJ1-6, with D perhaps TRBD1 (6 bases). The CDR3 spans 15 residues. The V end was cut by 0 bases, the J end by 8 bases, with 12 bases between. Per the germline V gene, CDR1 is SGHKS and CDR2 is YYEKEE (reference sequence). CDR3 nucleotide sequence: TGTGCCAGCAGCTTGGACAGGGTCAGGGATTCACCCCTCCACTTT. Residues: CASSLDRVRDSPLHF.